This T cell receptor beta chain was obtained from a study of T-cell reconstitution after alpha-beta-depleted transplantation in children. In its sample, this clonotype was seen a few times. Its antigen remains unidentified. CDR3 size: 19 residues. Germline V gene sequence: CDR1 MDHEN, CDR2 SYDVKM. The V and J ends lost 1 base and 7 bases, in that order; junction bases with no gene match: 18. Study-level results: Two months or so post-transplant, alpha-beta T cells reportedly derived from several hundred expanded graft clones. It was newly produced T cells that mostly accounted for T-cell counts and diversity one year after transplant.

Preparing the TCRbeta library involved the use of unique molecular identifiers. TCRdb itself ran the PCR reads through MiXCR, one entry per CDR3 protein. In the table there are over 100,000 distinct CDR3 sequences, under 13% of which are singletons. The material was PBMCs, obtained before TCRalphabeta/CD19-depleted stem cell transplant. The origin of this receptor is a boy aged 2 to 10 with acute lymphoblastic leukemia, due to receive a stem cell transplant. The rearrangement links TRBV28 to TRBJ2-1, with 8 bases lining up with TRBD1. CDR3 sequence reads: CASSLFPPYAGQVKNEQFF. The CDR3 DNA sequence: TGTGCCAGCAGTTTATTTCCCCCTTACGCGGGACAGGTCAAGAATGAGCAGTTCTTC. The variable domain in full, completed from reference TRBV28 and TRBJ2-1, reads DVKVTQSSRYLVKRTGEKVFLECVQDMDHENMFWYRQDPGLGLRLIYFSYDVKMKEKGDIPEGYSVSREKKERFSLILESASTNQTSMYLCASSLFPPYAGQVKNEQFFGPGTRLTVL.